The 6 T cell receptor beta chains given below trace back to one sample, sequenced in a study of shared clonotypes between healthy human individuals. Assay used: immunoSEQ multiplex PCR; TCRdb lists only in-frame clones, some missing. The sample lists about 610,000 clones; around 96% were seen once. CD45RO negativity and positive selection for CCR7 defined naive CD8 cells, a population that excluded terminally differentiated effector memory CD45RA+ cells. The sequenced sample was naive CD8+ T cells sorted from blood. Source of these receptors: a woman aged 25 to 39 in good health.

The chain combines TRBV7-9 with TRBJ2-7; D call uncertain. The germline CDR1 and CDR2 sequences are SEHNR and FQNEAQ (reference sequence). This CDR3 contains 13 residues. Deletions cut 5 bases from V and 6 bases from J, with 14 bases between. The CDR3 coding sequence is TGTGCCAGCAGCGCTGGTATCAGGTTCGAGCAGTACTTC. Translating it yields CASSAGIRFEQYF.

This clone has only one observation. V gene TRBV28 combines with J gene TRBJ1-4; D unresolved. Per the germline V gene, CDR1 is MDHEN and CDR2 is SYDVKM. This CDR3 has 14 amino acids. V lost 3 bases to trimming and J lost 5 bases, with 10 bases between them. The CDR3 nucleotides are TGTGCCAGCAGTTTCCCCGGACGGAATGAAAAACTGTTTTTT. Translation: CASSFPGRNEKLFF.

The chain carries TRBV4-1 and TRBJ2-5, with TRBD1 identical over 9 bases. TRBJ2-7 matches the DNA end more closely, so the J call is doubtful. CDR1 is MGHRA and CDR2 is YSYEKL in the germline V gene. This CDR3 has 14 amino acids. The CDR3 loop reads CASSAKDRGYEQYF. The CDR3 nucleotides read TGCGCCAGCAGCGCCAAGGACAGGGGATACGAGCAGTACTTC.

V is TRBV27 and J is TRBJ1-1; weak D call: TRBD1 (6 bases). The ends were cut back, 6 bases at V and 1 base at J, with 12 bases in the middle. In germline, CDR1 is MNHEY, CDR2 SMNVEV (reference sequence). The CDR3 has 14 residues. As DNA, the CDR3 is TGTGCCAGCAGCCAAGGGGGTGGGAACACTGAAGCTTTCTTT. Translation: CASSQGGGNTEAFF.

V is TRBV19 and J is TRBJ1-3; TRBD1 matches 10 bases. V was pared by 4 bases and J by 4 bases, with 4 bases of the junction left unmatched. The CDR3 is 15 residues long. CDR1 LNHDA and CDR2 SQIVND come from the germline V gene (reference sequence). CDR3 sequence: CASSTRQGAGNTIYF. CDR3 in DNA: TGTGCCAGTAGTACCCGACAGGGGGCCGGAAACACCATATATTTT.

V and J are TRBV27 and TRBJ2-5, with D tentatively TRBD2 (6 bases). Germline V gene data show CDR1 as MNHEY and CDR2 as SMNVEV (reference sequence). V was pared by 4 bases and J by 4 bases, with 19 bases between. The CDR3 loop spans 16 amino acids. CDR3 protein: CASSYVVRGLVETQYF. The CDR3 DNA sequence: TGTGCCAGCAGTTACGTTGTGCGGGGATTGGTAGAGACCCAGTACTTC.